Listed here are 18 T cell receptor beta chains from one sample, sequenced in a study of sequential checkpoint blockade in melanoma. Sequencing used immunoSEQ multiplex PCR; TCRdb keeps in-frame clones, though not all of them. Altogether around 1,000 clones are present, under 30% being singletons, with the ten largest covering 9% to 12%. Treatment indicated: randomized to nivolumab then ipilimumab (arm A) or the reverse (arm B). The sequencing here drew on tumor tissue (inferred from file names), taken from a patient given nivolumab and ipilimumab in sequence. Receptors originate from a human donor with melanoma.

The gene calls are TRBV7-6 and TRBJ2-3; 7 bases line up with TRBD2. Trimming removed 5 bases from V and 2 bases from J; junction bases left unmatched: 4. The CDR3 spans 14 residues. CDR1 is SGHVS and CDR2 is FNYEAQ in the germline V gene. CDR3 coding DNA: TGTGCCAGCAGCCTGAGCGGGGTCACAGATACGCAGTATTTT. Protein: CASSLSGVTDTQYF.

The chain recombines TRBV19 with TRBJ1-2, with D uncertain. The CDR3 has 11 amino acids. Trimming pared 1 base from V and 8 bases from J, leaving 5 bases between. Germline V lookup: CDR1 LNHDA, CDR2 SQIVND (reference sequence). The CDR3 spells CASSIAQGYTF. In DNA, the CDR3 is TGTGCCAGTAGTATAGCCCAGGGCTACACCTTC.

The rearrangement joins TRBV10-2 to TRBJ1-1; D perhaps matches TRBD1 (5 bases). With 4 bases removed from V and 4 bases from J, the gap between germline ends came to 13 bases. Germline loops: CDR1 WSHSY, CDR2 SAAADI. The CDR3 sequence is 14 residues long. For the CDR3, the DNA is TGCGCCAGCAGTGTGGTCCAGGGCGGCACTGAAGCTTTCTTT. This gives the protein CASSVVQGGTEAFF.

The V gene is TRBV19, the J gene TRBJ2-3; D gene uncertain. Germline assignment: CDR1 LNHDA and CDR2 SQIVND (reference sequence). The germline V and J ends were trimmed by 3 bases and 2 bases, with 9 bases remaining between them. CDR3 length: 14 amino acids. The CDR3 loop is CASSMTADTDTQYF. DNA for the CDR3: TGTGCCAGTAGTATGACGGCGGACACAGATACGCAGTATTTT.

J is TRBJ1-2 and V is TRBV6-8; TRBD1 matches at 7 bases. From germline, CDR1 is MNHGY and CDR2 SAAAGT. The V gene end was trimmed by 7 bases and the J gene end by 7 bases; junction bases not matched to a gene: 12. The CDR3 is made up of 14 amino acids. The CDR3 loop is CASTFDRAGTGYTF. Here the CDR3 DNA reads TGTGCCAGCACCTTCGACAGGGCAGGAACTGGCTACACCTTC.

In its sample, this clone ranks as large. The CDR3 loop reads CASTAQGNYGYTF. CDR3 sequence (DNA): TGTGCCAGCACCGCACAGGGAAACTATGGCTACACCTTC. The rearrangement joins TRBV9 to TRBJ1-2; weak D call: TRBD1 (6 bases). The germline gives CDR1 SGDLS, CDR2 YYNGEE. CDR3 length equals 13 residues. The ends were cut back, 6 bases at V and 2 bases at J, with 11 bases in the middle.

This clone was seen a few times. The rearrangement joins TRBV6-8 to TRBJ2-7, with TRBD1 identical over 10 bases. This CDR3 is built from 17 residues. In germline, CDR1 is MNHGY, CDR2 SAAAGT. Losses at the gene ends were 7 bases for V and 3 bases for J; bases not matched to a gene: 15. The CDR3 DNA is TGTGCCAGCACGTCATCTCCCCTCCGGGACAGGGGCTACGAGCAGTACTTC. It codes for CASTSSPLRDRGYEQYF.

This clone was seen a few times. The rearrangement links TRBV28 to TRBJ2-3; D may be TRBD2 (5 bases). Per the germline V gene, CDR1 is MDHEN and CDR2 is SYDVKM. This CDR3 is 15 amino acids long. The V end was cut by 7 bases, the J end by 1 base, with 15 bases between. The CDR3: CASTPGGTRTDTQYF. The DNA of the CDR3 is TGTGCCAGCACTCCAGGAGGTACCCGCACAGATACGCAGTATTTT.

This sequence joins TRBV15 and TRBJ1-5; tentative D call: TRBD1 (6 bases). Germline assignment: CDR1 LNHNV and CDR2 YYDKDF (reference sequence). The CDR3 runs to 15 residues. V dropped 2 bases and J dropped 0 bases, with 8 bases sitting between them. CDR3: CATSRRGNSNQPQHF. CDR3 nucleotide sequence: TGTGCCACCAGCAGAAGGGGGAATAGCAATCAGCCCCAGCATTTT.

This clone was counted a single time. V is TRBV18 and J is TRBJ1-1, with 8 bases that match TRBD1. The J segment lost 4 bases and the V segment lost 4 bases, leaving 5 bases of the junction unmatched. The CDR3 consists of 14 residues. Germline assignment: CDR1 KGHSH and CDR2 LQKENI. CDR3 in DNA: TGTGCCAGCTCACTTCAGGGGGCGCGCACTGAAGCTTTCTTT. Amino acid sequence: CASSLQGARTEAFF.

This clone was detected a few times. This chain links TRBV10-2 with TRBJ1-1; 9 bases match TRBD1. V shed 6 bases and J 4 bases; nucleotides not matched to a gene: 6. Germline V gene data show CDR1 as WSHSY and CDR2 as SAAADI. This CDR3 is built from 14 residues. CDR3 nucleotide sequence: TGCGCCAGCAGCTTCGGGACAGGGACCACTGAAGCTTTCTTT. Translating it yields CASSFGTGTTEAFF.

This clone has a handful of counts. The chain recombines TRBV30 with TRBJ2-7; possibly TRBD2 for D (6 bases). The CDR3 covers 13 residues. Between the trimmed V and J ends, which lost 3 bases and 4 bases, there was a span of 13 bases. Per the germline V gene, CDR1 is GTSNPN and CDR2 is SVGIG (reference sequence). The CDR3, as DNA: TGTGCCTGGAGGACGGGAGTCCTATACGAGCAGTACTTC. Its protein is CAWRTGVLYEQYF.

The rearrangement joins TRBV23-1 to TRBJ2-1; weak D call: TRBD1 (7 bases). TRBV23-1 falls under the ORF class, with uncertain function. Trimming took 6 bases from V and 3 from J, leaving 24 bases between them. The CDR3 spans 18 residues. The CDR3 here is CASSQALGGGMFYNEQFF. In DNA form, the CDR3 reads TGCGCCAGCAGCCAAGCCTTAGGGGGCGGGATGTTCTACAATGAGCAGTTCTTC.

The chain uses TRBV14 and TRBJ2-5; 13 nucleotides agree with TRBD2. Germline V gene data show CDR1 as SGHDN and CDR2 as FVKESK. This CDR3 spans 16 amino acids. V dropped 2 bases and J dropped 5; count of bases not matched to a gene: 5. CDR3 sequence: CASSQWTSGSRETQYF. The CDR3 DNA sequence: TGTGCCAGCAGCCAATGGACTAGCGGGAGTCGGGAGACCCAGTACTTC.

The V and J genes are TRBV10-2 and TRBJ2-7, with 9 bases identical to TRBD2. With V trimmed by 6 bases and J by 0 bases, 3 bases remained unmatched. This CDR3 has 14 amino acids. CDR1 and CDR2 (germline): WSHSY, SAAADI. The CDR3 DNA follows: TGCGCCAGCAGGGATAGCGGGAGCTCCTACGAGCAGTACTTC. Protein product: CASRDSGSSYEQYF.

This clone appeared once. V and J are TRBV28 and TRBJ2-1, with 8 bases lining up with TRBD2. The CDR3 is 13 residues long. Germline CDR1 is MDHEN and CDR2 is SYDVKM. V shed 11 bases, J shed 8 bases, and the junction held 11 bases outside the gene matches. The CDR3 here is CAGKRSGSDEQFF. The CDR3 DNA reads as TGTGCCGGGAAGAGGAGCGGGAGTGATGAGCAGTTCTTC.

This rearrangement joins TRBV19 to TRBJ1-5; TRBD1 matches 8 bases. Trimming cost V 5 bases and J 8 bases; bases outside gene matches: 8. CDR1 is LNHDA and CDR2 is SQIVND in the germline V gene (reference sequence). CDR3 length: 14 amino acids. The CDR3 bases are TGTGCCAGTAGTTTCCGGACAGGGAAGGAGCCCCAGCATTTT. It yields the protein CASSFRTGKEPQHF. The full variable domain, rest sourced from reference TRBV19 and TRBJ1-5, is DGGITQSPKYLFRKEGQNVTLSCEQNLNHDAMYWYRQDPGQGLRLIYYSQIVNDFQKGDIAEGYSVSREKKESFPLTVTSAQKNPTAFYLCASSFRTGKEPQHFGDGTRLSIL.

The chain has TRBV14 and TRBJ1-3; possibly TRBD1 for D (5 bases). V was shortened by 4 bases and J by 4 bases, with 17 bases between the two germline ends. The germline gives CDR1 SGHDN, CDR2 FVKESK. The CDR3 is made up of 16 amino acids. Here the CDR3 DNA reads TGTGCCAGCAGCCCTCAGATCGGTACAGGCGGAAACACCATATATTTT. This codes for CASSPQIGTGGNTIYF. The complete variable domain, with remaining parts taken from reference TRBV14 and TRBJ1-3, reads EAGVTQFPSHSVIEKGQTVTLRCDPISGHDNLYWYRRVMGKEIKFLLHFVKESKQDESGMPNNRFLAERTGGTYSTLKVQPAELEDSGVYFCASSPQIGTGGNTIYFGEGSWLTVV.